This T cell receptor (beta chain) was identified during a study of regulatory T cells in long-lasting Graves disease. The germline V and J ends were trimmed by 3 bases and 7 bases, with 12 bases remaining between them. CDR1 is DFQATT, CDR2 SNEGSKA, per germline (reference sequence). This CDR3 is built from 12 residues. To make TCR beta libraries, researchers used iRepertoire HTBI primers and Arm-PCR of CDR3 regions. How the authors handled the data: Across samples, roughly 64 TRBV and around 14 TRBJ segments were found. Using its own MiXCR run on the multiplex PCR reads, TCRdb lists one record per CDR3 protein. Here the V and J calls rest on TCRdb's processing, not on the authors' analysis. The profile shows about 470,000 distinct CDR3 sequences, roughly 21% of them singletons. This clonotype was detected ten times or more. The time point was: persistent/refractory GD, antithyroid drugs over 5 years with positive TRAb. Making the TCR library involved RNA that had been extracted from PBMCs.

This rearrangement joins TRBV20-1 to TRBJ1-1; TRBD1 is a possible D gene (5 bases). This TCR was sampled from a female donor with Graves disease. Sequencing used peripheral blood mononuclear cells (PBMCs), obtained when the disease was refractory, from a patient treated with antithyroid drugs. The CDR3, as DNA: TGCAGTGCTAGGGGGGTCCTAGATGAAGCTTTCTTT. Translating gives CSARGVLDEAFF.